The sequence of this T cell receptor beta chain was determined in a study of CD8 T cells in ankylosing spondylitis. Study conclusions and caveats: Researchers reportedly found disease-linked clones significantly enriched in matched ankylosing spondylitis synovial fluid. Seven or eight highly homologous variants formed a TCR beta motif that appeared characteristic of ankylosing spondylitis blood. Past studies reported some motif variants in reactive arthritis synovial fluid and blood.

For this clonotype: As yet, its antigen is unknown.

One entry per CDR3 protein, called by TCRdb with MiXCR from the 5' RACE reads. This sample has some 400,000 distinct CDR3 sequences, with 20% to 25% found just once. The sample comprised blood, either unsorted or a sorted T cell fraction (not recorded which). This receptor was obtained from a male donor with ankylosing spondylitis.

The CDR3 bases are TGTGCCAGCAGCCAAGATTTCGCGGCCTCTGGAGGCTACACCTTC. It codes for CASSQDFAASGGYTF. The V call is TRBV3-1, the J call TRBJ1-2, with no clear D. Between the trimmed V and J ends, which lost 0 bases and 8 bases, there was a span of 16 bases. Germline CDR1 reads LGHDT; CDR2 reads YNNKEL (reference sequence). This CDR3 is 15 amino acids long.